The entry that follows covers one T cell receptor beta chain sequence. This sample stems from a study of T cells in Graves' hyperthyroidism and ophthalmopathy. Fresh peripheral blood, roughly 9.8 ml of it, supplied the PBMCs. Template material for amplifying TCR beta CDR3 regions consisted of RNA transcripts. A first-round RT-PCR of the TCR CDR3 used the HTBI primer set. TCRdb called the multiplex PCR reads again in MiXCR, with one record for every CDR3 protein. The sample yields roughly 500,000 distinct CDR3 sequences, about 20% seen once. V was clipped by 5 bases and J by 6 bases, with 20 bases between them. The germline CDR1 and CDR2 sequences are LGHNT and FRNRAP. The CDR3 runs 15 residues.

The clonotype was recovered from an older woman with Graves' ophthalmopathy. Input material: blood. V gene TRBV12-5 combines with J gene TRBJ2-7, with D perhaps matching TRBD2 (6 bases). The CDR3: CASGDTGTRTFEQYF. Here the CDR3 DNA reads TGTGCTAGTGGTGACACCGGGACTCGGACCTTCGAGCAGTACTTC.